This TCR beta chain was captured by sequencing in a study of beta chain features in type 1 diabetes. In germline, CDR1 is SGHRS, CDR2 YFSETQ. With 3 bases removed from V and 0 bases from J, the gap between germline ends came to 5 bases. CDR3 length: 13 residues. Since all of the isolated RNA was reverse transcribed, expressed TCRB transcripts were what got sequenced. Profiled with immunoSEQ multiplex PCR; TCRdb holds only in-frame clones, not every one. Found here are some 350,000 clones, roughly 14% of them singletons; the top ten hold nearly 0.015%. With respect to this clone: Its cognate antigen is unknown. The sample contains more than one DNA sequence encoding this CDR3.

The study, taken as a whole, reports: Shorter TCRB CDR3s, moderately but significantly so, marked every one of the four CD4+ subsets in Type 1 diabetes patients. HLA effects on TCRB rearrangement stayed unresolved here.

A CD45RO/CCR7/CD25/CD127/CD95/CD27 panel sorted naive, central memory, regulatory and stem cell-like memory CD4+ cells. The sample taken for sequencing was naive CD4+ T cells from blood. The rearrangement joins TRBV5-1 to TRBJ2-3; D remains ambiguous. The TCR was taken from a woman aged 18-29 years with type 1 diabetes. CDR3 protein: CASSSTSTDTQYF. The CDR3 DNA sequence: TGCGCCAGCAGCTCCACTAGCACAGATACGCAGTATTTT.